This TCR beta chain was recovered during a study of beta chain features in type 1 diabetes listed by TCRdb under 2018. A note on the overall study: Mean age, gender distribution, total cell number and subset yield did not differ between patients and healthy donors. A total of roughly 98,000,000 sorted cells were examined across all samples, and a strong correlation was observed between cell number per subset and RNA yield. The study compared TCRB repertoires of sorted circulating CD4+ T cell subsets between recently diagnosed type 1 diabetes patients and matched healthy donors. Regulatory and stem cell-like memory subsets were obtained from only 8 patients and about eight healthy donors, while naive and central memory subsets were obtained from all 30 or so donors.

A single peripheral blood draw of approximately 110 mL on average was collected from each donor into heparinised tubes. Naive, central memory, regulatory and stem cell-like memory CD4+ T cells were sorted on a BD FACSAria II using a panel including CD45RO, CCR7, CD25, CD127, CD95 and CD27. A purity above 95% was achieved for all sorted populations. Right away, PBMCs were isolated by Lymphoprep density gradient centrifugation and were stained directly, with no culture step. So that batch effects would be minimized, each experiment stained and sorted samples in pairs, pairing one healthy donor with one patient. In this sample, this clone turned up a few times. Its binding antigen is unknown. Base qualities are not provided; no much larger clone lies one nucleotide away. On the study overall, not on this receptor specifically: PCR may preferentially amplify shorter templates, but because patient and control samples were amplified and corrected together, any resulting skew would affect both groups equally. Type 1 diabetes patients showed a moderate but significant shortening of TCRB CDR3 length in all four CD4+ subsets. Naive, central memory and regulatory TCRB repertoires appeared to be more alike among patients than among healthy donors. Because the HLA sub-analyses included only small numbers of individuals, any influence of HLA type on TCRB rearrangement was left unresolved. At VDJ recombination sites, patients with type 1 diabetes made fewer insertions and deleted more nucleotides, a pattern implying thymic rearrangement abnormalities. Because cDNA rather than genomic DNA was sequenced, highly expressing activated cells could have been over-represented, although no difference in activation and CD3 levels was found between groups.

The entire isolated RNA was reverse transcribed using the High Capacity cDNA Reverse Transcription Kit, and thus expressed TCRB transcripts were sequenced. Naive, central memory and regulatory T cell samples underwent deep immunoSEQ sequencing, averaging approximately 3.3 million total reads per sample. Sorted cells were lysed in RLT buffer, and RNA was extracted using DNase-treated RNeasy Micro or Mini kits according to cell number. To prevent cross-contamination, each cell subset was processed individually, whereas patient and healthy donor samples were processed jointly. Using the immunoSEQ multiplex PCR, TCRB sequences were amplified from cDNA into 87-bp fragments spanning the CDR3 region. The amplicons were sequenced using the Illumina HiSeq platform. The paper's data handling went like this. PCR bias was computationally corrected using synthetic template baselines, reads within Hamming distance 2 were collapsed, and singletons that could not be merged were discarded. Reads were aligned against IMGT to assign V, D and J genes, CDR3 length and insertions or deletions at six rearrangement sites. Within each subset, clonotype counts were normalized to the number of sorted cells before true diversity and Gini coefficients were calculated with the tcR R package. The overlap coefficient, calculated on TCRB nucleotide sequences, was used to measure repertoire sharing. TCRdb holds this immuneACCESS table with in-frame rearrangements only. Some clones are missing; in checked studies, unresolved V genes explain under half, and the rest has no known cause. V and J calls and clone size are copied from that table; D and trimming were computed from the DNA. The table for this sample lists about 180,000 clones; about 13% of them were counted only once. Around 0.63% of the sample belongs to the ten largest clones.

V drops 0 bases and J drops 0 bases, leaving 12 bases in between. The CDR3 has 17 amino acids, counting the end cysteine and phenylalanine. Only the CDR3 DNA stays, 51 bases, in frame from base 1. The germline V gene specifies SGHTA as CDR1 and FQGNSA as CDR2. The chain employs TRBV7-2 and TRBJ2-4, and the D gene may be TRBD2, 7 bases matching. The sequence derives from a woman aged 18 to 35 in good health. Source material: central memory CD4+ T cells from blood. The nucleotide sequence is given as TGTGCCAGCAGCTTAGCGGGGGCGGGAGTAGCCAAAAACATTCAGTACTTC. This encodes CASSLAGAGVAKNIQYF.